This entry lists 26 T cell receptor beta chains sequenced from one sample in a study of Ad26.COV2.S vaccination and SARS-CoV-2 variants. Treatment given: about 20 received Ad26.COV2.S at low or high dose, single or two shots; about 5 received placebo; per-sample allocation not given. Sampling occurred on day 63 after the first vaccine or placebo injection. This table comes from immunoSEQ multiplex PCR, and its TCRdb copy is limited to in-frame clones, with some not included. The sample holds about 400,000 clones; 88% are singletons and the top ten take approximately 4%. Sample: peripheral blood, taken in a trial of Ad26.COV2.S vaccine versus placebo. These receptors all stem from a person aged 18-60 years who received the Ad26.COV2.S COVID-19 vaccine or a placebo.

V and J are TRBV10-3 and TRBJ2-5, with 13 bases that match TRBD2. Germline CDR1 ENHRY, CDR2 SYGVKD. With 8 bases clipped from V and 9 bases from J, the junction kept 12 bases outside the gene matches. The CDR3 covers 15 residues. The CDR3 spells CAIADGTSGEWAQYF. The CDR3 DNA is TGTGCCATCGCTGACGGGACTAGCGGGGAATGGGCCCAGTACTTC.

V is TRBV5-1 and J is TRBJ1-1; tentative D call: TRBD1 (5 bases). The CDR3 runs to 14 residues. Per germline, CDR1 SGHRS and CDR2 YFSETQ. Trimming left V 0 bases short and J 2 bases short, with 8 bases between. CDR3 DNA sequence: TGCGCCAGCAGCTTGGGACAGACTAACACTGAAGCTTTCTTT. It translates to CASSLGQTNTEAFF.

Only a few counts were recorded for this clone. The chain joins TRBV6-1 to TRBJ1-6; D gene ambiguous. This CDR3 has 15 amino acids. With 0 bases removed from V and 6 bases from J, the gap between germline ends came to 9 bases. CDR1 MNHNS and CDR2 SASEGT come from the germline V gene. CDR3 DNA sequence: TGTGCCAGCAGTGAAGCGGTAGGGCGTAATTCACCCCTCCACTTT. It encodes CASSEAVGRNSPLHF.

The chain combines TRBV7-8 with TRBJ2-3; TRBD1 aligns across 8 bases. Per the germline V gene, CDR1 is SGHVS and CDR2 is FQNEAQ. The V and J ends lost 1 base and 2 bases, in that order; junction bases with no gene match: 5. The CDR3 is made up of 16 amino acids. CDR3 coding DNA: TGTGCCAGCAGCTTAGTGACAGGGGCGGACACAGATACGCAGTATTTT. Its protein is CASSLVTGADTDTQYF.

The rearrangement links TRBV11-3 to TRBJ1-1; maybe TRBD1 (6 bases). Per the germline V gene, CDR1 is SGHNT and CDR2 is YENEEA. Trimming pared 5 bases from V and 8 bases from J, leaving 15 bases between. This CDR3 comprises 13 residues. The CDR3 sequence: CASSAGGTREAFF. CDR3 DNA: TGTGCCAGCAGCGCTGGGGGCACCAGGGAAGCTTTCTTT.

CDR3 sequence (DNA): TGTGCCAGCAGCTCCGGCAGGGAAACGAACACCGGGGAGCTGTTTTTT. This translates into CASSSGRETNTGELFF. This chain joins TRBV11-1 and TRBJ2-2; possible D gene TRBD1, 5 bases. In germline, CDR1 is SGHAT, CDR2 FQDESV (reference sequence). Trimming stripped 4 bases from V and 0 bases from J, with 12 bases between. The CDR3 covers 16 residues.

A single count supports this clone. V usage is TRBV7-9 and J usage is TRBJ1-1; the match to TRBD1 covers 7 bases. Germline trimming cut 4 bases from V and 4 bases from J; bases unmatched to any gene: 12. The CDR3 has 16 amino acids. CDR1 is SEHNR, CDR2 FQNEAQ, per germline (reference sequence). The CDR3 region is CASSSTMNRGGTEAFF. The CDR3 coding sequence is TGTGCCAGCAGCTCAACCATGAACAGGGGTGGCACTGAAGCTTTCTTT.

The chain joins TRBV2 to TRBJ2-7; D is uncertain. V was clipped by 5 bases and J by 0 bases, with 5 bases between them. Germline assignment: CDR1 SNHLY and CDR2 FYNNEI. The CDR3 totals 12 residues. DNA for the CDR3: TGTGCCAGCAGTTACGCCTCCTACGAGCAGTACTTC. Translation gives CASSYASYEQYF.

This chain connects TRBV6-1 to TRBJ1-1; 7 bases agree with TRBD1. J lost 0 bases, V lost 2 bases, and 3 bases had no gene match. The CDR3 extends over 15 amino acids. Germline-derived CDR1 and CDR2 are MNHNS and SASEGT. The CDR3 region is CASSERQGMNTEAFF. As DNA, the CDR3 is TGTGCCAGCAGTGAAAGACAGGGAATGAACACTGAAGCTTTCTTT.

The rearrangement joins TRBV10-3 to TRBJ2-4, with 9 nucleotides matching TRBD1. Germline CDR1 ENHRY, CDR2 SYGVKD. The trim removed 0 bases at V and 2 bases at J, leaving 8 bases unmatched. The CDR3 runs to 18 residues. The chain's CDR3 is CAISESLGQGITKNIQYF. CDR3 DNA: TGTGCCATCAGTGAGTCTCTGGGACAGGGTATAACCAAAAACATTCAGTACTTC.

The chain employs TRBV30 and TRBJ1-2; D remains unclear. The V gene's germline CDR1 is GTSNPN and CDR2 SVGIG (reference sequence). V lost 5 bases and J 4 bases, leaving 26 bases between the germline ends. This CDR3 spans 17 amino acids. The CDR3 DNA follows: TGTGCCTGGGACGAAGGAACCGTCCTGAGAGAGGGCTATGGCTACACCTTC. Its translation is CAWDEGTVLREGYGYTF.

The J gene is TRBJ1-5, the V gene TRBV5-1; D is unclear. The CDR3 has 14 residues. The V and J ends lost 2 bases and 1 base respectively, with 7 bases between them. Germline-derived CDR1 and CDR2 are SGHRS and YFSETQ. The CDR3 DNA sequence: TGCGCCAGCAGCTTATCCTGGAGCAATCAGCCCCAGCATTTT. Encoded protein: CASSLSWSNQPQHF.

As regards this clone: Other DNA sequences in the sample encode the same CDR3. The chain links TRBV30 to TRBJ1-1; D is unresolved. Germline V gives CDR1 GTSNPN, CDR2 SVGIG (reference sequence). The CDR3 contains 13 residues. V lost 0 bases to trimming and J lost 2 bases, with 7 bases between them. The CDR3 here is CAWSVIRNTEAFF. In nucleotides, the CDR3 is TGTGCCTGGAGTGTAATCAGAAACACTGAAGCTTTCTTT. Using reference TRBV30 and TRBJ1-1 for the parts outside the CDR3, the full variable domain is SQTIHQWPATLVQPVGSPLSLECTVEGTSNPNLYWYRQAAGRGLQLLFYSVGIGQISSEVPQNLSASRPQDRQFILSSKKLLLSDSGFYLCAWSVIRNTEAFFGQGTRLTVV.

This sequence joins TRBV30 and TRBJ2-2; perhaps TRBD1 as D (5 bases). The CDR3 is 15 residues long. The germline gives CDR1 GTSNPN, CDR2 SVGIG (reference sequence). Trimming cost V 4 bases and J 0 bases, with 12 bases left between them. The CDR3 sequence: CAWTPRAANTGELFF. The CDR3 nucleotides are TGTGCCTGGACCCCCAGGGCTGCGAACACCGGGGAGCTGTTTTTT.

Here the CDR3 reads CASSHLSSYNEQFF. In DNA form, the CDR3 reads TGTGCCAGCAGCCACCTCAGCTCCTACAATGAGCAGTTCTTC. The J gene is TRBJ2-1, the V gene TRBV14, with D uncertain. Trimming removed 3 bases from V and 0 bases from J, with 6 bases in between. The CDR3 is 14 amino acids. Looked up from germline, CDR1 is SGHDN and CDR2 is FVKESK.

The chain has TRBV7-3 and TRBJ1-5; TRBD1 agrees at 10 bases. V trimming: 5 bases; J trimming: 9 bases; junction bases outside the gene matches: 4. CDR3 size: 13 residues. CDR1 is SGHTA and CDR2 is FQGTGA in the germline V gene. The CDR3 bases are TGTGCCAGCAGCCAGGGACAGGGGAGGCCCCAGCATTTT. Amino acid sequence: CASSQGQGRPQHF.

V gene TRBV28 combines with J gene TRBJ2-4; 9 bases fit TRBD1. CDR1 and CDR2 (germline): MDHEN, SYDVKM. CDR3 length equals 16 residues. V lost 3 bases, J lost 6 bases, and 9 bases stayed unmatched. The CDR3 here is CASSFATGGVINIQYF. The CDR3 DNA reads TGTGCCAGCAGTTTTGCGACAGGGGGTGTTATAAACATTCAGTACTTC.

V and J are TRBV28 and TRBJ1-2; 9 bases fit TRBD1. The CDR3 runs 15 residues. V gave up 1 base and J gave up 7 bases; unmatched junction bases: 7. Germline lookup yields CDR1 MDHEN and CDR2 SYDVKM. CDR3 protein: CASSLSWTGDRGYTF. DNA of the CDR3: TGTGCCAGCAGTTTATCTTGGACAGGGGATCGTGGCTACACCTTC.

This chain joins TRBV4-3 and TRBJ2-1, with D possibly matching TRBD2 (6 bases). Germline assignment: CDR1 LGHNA and CDR2 YSLEER. Between the trimmed V and J ends, which lost 3 bases and 1 base, there was a span of 16 bases. This CDR3 region has 17 residues. The CDR3, as DNA: TGCGCCAGCAGCCAGGAGACGGGACTGGGGTCCTACAATGAGCAGTTCTTC. Protein: CASSQETGLGSYNEQFF.

This chain uses TRBV30 with TRBJ1-1; maybe TRBD1 (5 bases). Deletions cut 2 bases from V and 4 bases from J, with 14 bases between. The CDR3 totals 14 residues. Germline CDR1 reads GTSNPN; CDR2 reads SVGIG (reference sequence). The DNA of the CDR3 is TGTGCCTGGAGTCCTCAGGGCCGAGGCACTGAAGCTTTCTTT. Its translation: CAWSPQGRGTEAFF.

With regard to this clone: A much larger clonotype is one base distant, so this may be a read error. This chain connects TRBV7-6 to TRBJ2-5; perhaps TRBD2 as D (5 bases). The germline V gene encodes CDR1 SGHVS and CDR2 FNYEAQ. V lost 5 bases to trimming and J lost 5 bases, with 6 bases between them. The CDR3 has 11 amino acids. DNA of the CDR3: TGTGCCAGCAGCCGCGGGGAGACCCAGTACTTC. This sequence encodes CASSRGETQYF.

V is TRBV9 and J is TRBJ2-3; TRBD2 might be the D (5 bases). The germline V gene has CDR1 SGDLS and CDR2 YYNGEE. The CDR3 is 15 residues long. With 0 bases removed from V and 3 bases from J, the gap between germline ends came to 11 bases. For the CDR3, the DNA is TGTGCCAGCAGCGTAGTCGGGCTAGCTACAGATACGCAGTATTTT. It codes for CASSVVGLATDTQYF.

V is TRBV7-8 and J is TRBJ2-7, with 9 nucleotides matching TRBD1. V lost 5 bases and J lost 3; bases outside the gene matches: 8. The CDR3 has 15 residues. Germline V gene lookup returns CDR1 SGHVS and CDR2 FQNEAQ. As DNA, the CDR3 is TGTGCCAGCAGCCCCAGGACAGGGGAGTACTACGAGCAGTACTTC. It translates to CASSPRTGEYYEQYF.

The genes are TRBV6-1 and TRBJ2-7, with D perhaps matching TRBD1 (6 bases). CDR3 size: 18 residues. Germline V gene data show CDR1 as MNHNS and CDR2 as SASEGT. Trimming took off 3 bases at V and 0 bases at J, with 21 bases between the two ends. CDR3 DNA sequence: TGTGCCAGCAGTGACGCAGTTTCGGGACATCGAATCTCCTACGAGCAGTACTTC. The encoded protein is CASSDAVSGHRISYEQYF.

The CDR3 DNA is TGTGCCAGCAGCTTAATCTGGACAGGGAGCCCTCTCTCCGATACGCAGTATTTT. Translation: CASSLIWTGSPLSDTQYF. This sequence joins TRBV7-8 and TRBJ2-3, with TRBD1 matching over 8 bases. CDR3 length: 18 amino acids. Germline V CDR1 and CDR2: SGHVS, FQNEAQ. The junction had 16 bases not matched to a gene; V was cut back by 2 bases and J by 6 bases.

This chain joins TRBV28 and TRBJ2-2, with 8 bases that match TRBD1. The ends lost 8 bases at V and 4 bases at J; junction bases unmatched: 9. Germline lookup yields CDR1 MDHEN and CDR2 SYDVKM. The CDR3 extends over 15 amino acids. This CDR3 reads CASGTSGGGTGELFF. In DNA form, the CDR3 reads TGTGCCAGCGGGACCTCAGGGGGCGGCACCGGGGAGCTGTTTTTT. Together with reference TRBV28 and TRBJ2-2, the CDR3 gives the full variable domain: DVKVTQSSRYLVKRTGEKVFLECVQDMDHENMFWYRQDPGLGLRLIYFSYDVKMKEKGDIPEGYSVSREKKERFSLILESASTNQTSMYLCASGTSGGGTGELFFGEGSRLTVL.